Presented here are 30 T cell receptor beta chains from one specimen sequenced in a study of read filtering for tumor transcriptome and immune sequencing. The library was built from about 400 ng RNA with molecular barcoded adaptors for alpha/delta and beta/gamma chains. TCRdb re-called the reads with MiXCR, one entry per CDR3 protein. In the table there are about 50,000 distinct CDR3 sequences, less than 20% of which are singletons. The sequenced sample consisted of a population of CD138-negative cells sorted from bone marrow. The source of these receptors is a donor aged 40 or over with multiple myeloma.

About this clonotype: A much larger clone is a single base away; this may be a read error. The chain combines TRBV29-1 with TRBJ2-5, with D tentatively TRBD2 (6 bases). The CDR3 loop spans 12 amino acids. Germline CDR1 reads SQVTM; CDR2 reads ANQGSEA. CDR3 in amino acids: CIVGRSTETQYF. CDR3 sequence (DNA): TGCATCGTTGGGAGGTCGACAGAGACCCAGTACTTC.

This clonotype has a count of ten or more. The genes are TRBV11-2 and TRBJ2-3; D not resolved. Germline CDR1 is SGHAT and CDR2 is FQNNGV. The CDR3 totals 13 residues. Trimming took 3 bases from V and 0 from J, leaving 4 bases between them. Here the CDR3 DNA reads TGTGCCAGCAGCTTCCCTAGCACAGATACGCAGTATTTT. It yields the protein CASSFPSTDTQYF.

This clonotype was seen at least ten times. The rearrangement joins TRBV14 to TRBJ2-2; D is perhaps TRBD1 (6 bases). In germline, CDR1 is SGHDN, CDR2 FVKESK. Trimming shortened V by 4 bases and J by 5 bases, and 11 bases separated the two germline ends. The CDR3 contains 14 residues. CDR3 amino acids: CASSLRTGTGELFF. The CDR3 DNA is TGTGCCAGCAGCCTTCGAACAGGGACCGGGGAGCTGTTTTTT.

For this clonotype: A much larger clonotype is one base distant, so this may be a read error. This rearrangement joins TRBV7-2 to TRBJ2-7; 8 bases map to TRBD1. The CDR3 spans 15 residues. Germline-derived CDR1 and CDR2 are SGHTA and FQGNSA. The CDR3 DNA reads as TGTGCCGGCAGCCGTAGCCGGGACAGGCGGTACGAGCAGTACTTC. Translation: CAGSRSRDRRYEQYF.

Comments on this clonotype: A single base separates this from a much larger clone, so it may be a read error. This chain joins TRBV11-2 and TRBJ2-5, with 10 bases that match TRBD1. Germline V gene lookup returns CDR1 SGHAT and CDR2 FQNNGV. The CDR3 runs to 15 residues. Here the CDR3 DNA reads TGTGTCAGCAGCTTAGTGGGACAGGGGCAAGAGACCCAGTACTTC. It encodes CVSSLVGQGQETQYF.

In the case of this clonotype: A read error may account for a junction end that differs from germline. The chain links TRBV2 to TRBJ2-1, with 9 bases lining up with TRBD2. The CDR3 is 15 residues long. The V gene's germline CDR1 is SNHLY and CDR2 FYNNEI. The CDR3, as DNA: TGTGCCAGCACCCATGAGGGGAATAGCGGGAGCGAGCACTTCTTC. Encoded protein: CASTHEGNSGSEHFF.

This clonotype was detected many times. The V gene is TRBV4-1, the J gene TRBJ2-7; no reliable D call. Germline values: CDR1 MGHRA, CDR2 YSYEKL. CDR3 length equals 13 residues. The V end was cut by 0 bases, the J end by 2 bases, with 5 bases between. CDR3 sequence: CASSQDRPYEQYF. DNA for the CDR3: TGCGCCAGCAGCCAAGACAGGCCCTACGAGCAGTACTTC.

As for this clonotype: At one end the junction does not follow the germline gene, possibly because of a read error. V and J are TRBV2 and TRBJ2-7; the D is unclear. This CDR3 is built from 15 residues. In germline, CDR1 is SNHLY, CDR2 FYNNEI. CDR3 loop: CASTNTGPAAYERYF. DNA of the CDR3: TGTGCCAGCACCAATACGGGTCCCGCGGCCTACGAGCGGTACTTC.

The gene calls are TRBV2 and TRBJ2-7, with D tentatively TRBD1 (6 bases). The CDR3 has 14 amino acids. CDR1 SNHLY and CDR2 FYNNEI come from the germline V gene. Trimming removed 7 bases from V and 3 bases from J, with 16 bases in between. The CDR3 loop reads CASTQGTGLYEQYF. The CDR3 DNA reads TGTGCCAGCACCCAAGGTACAGGGCTCTACGAGCAGTACTTC.

This clonotype has just a few counts. The chain employs TRBV3-1 and TRBJ2-5, with a possible D match to TRBD2 (5 bases). The CDR3 sequence is 15 residues long. The V gene lost 8 bases and the J gene lost 5 bases, with 21 bases spanning the gap. From germline, CDR1 is LGHDT and CDR2 YNNKEL (reference sequence). CDR3 residues: CASLGTFPWEETQYF. The CDR3 nucleotides read TGTGCCAGCTTGGGCACGTTCCCTTGGGAGGAGACCCAGTACTTC.

This clonotype was found many times. The V call is TRBV2, the J call TRBJ2-1; 10 bases line up with TRBD1. Germline V gene lookup returns CDR1 SNHLY and CDR2 FYNNEI. Trimming cost V 4 bases and J 6 bases; bases outside gene matches: 0. The CDR3 is made up of 13 amino acids. In nucleotides, the CDR3 is TGTGCCAGCAGTGGGACAGGGGGCAATGAGCAGTTCTTC. Its translation is CASSGTGGNEQFF.

The table lists this clonotype with many counts. This chain uses TRBV7-2 with TRBJ2-5, with 12 bases that match TRBD1. V shed 4 bases and J 4 bases; nucleotides not matched to a gene: 7. Germline V lookup: CDR1 SGHTA, CDR2 FQGNSA. The CDR3 runs 16 residues. The CDR3 bases are TGTGCCAGCAGCTGGGCGGGACAGGGGGCAAGAGAGACCCAGTACTTC. Protein product: CASSWAGQGARETQYF.

On this clonotype: A much larger clone lies one base from this, so it may be a read error. The chain uses TRBV11-1 and TRBJ2-1, with unresolved D. Germline CDR1 reads SGHAT; CDR2 reads FQDESV (reference sequence). This CDR3 has 13 amino acids. Trimming removed 9 bases from V and 2 bases from J, with 11 bases in between. DNA of the CDR3: TGTGCCAGTGCGAGAATCCCCTACAATGAGCAGTTCTTC. It codes for CASARIPYNEQFF.

The chain combines TRBV28 with TRBJ1-5, with TRBD1 identical over 7 bases. V trimming: 4 bases; J trimming: 5 bases; junction bases outside the gene matches: 11. The CDR3 spans 16 residues. Germline V gene lookup returns CDR1 MDHEN and CDR2 SYDVKM. CDR3 residues: CASSSRPTGFYQPQHF. In nucleotides, the CDR3 is TGTGCCAGCAGTTCCCGGCCGACAGGGTTCTATCAGCCCCAGCATTTT.

This clonotype was counted many times. The chain carries TRBV19 and TRBJ1-2; 8 nucleotides line up with TRBD1. J lost 8 bases, V lost 3 bases, and 8 bases had no gene match. The CDR3 runs to 14 residues. The germline gives CDR1 LNHDA, CDR2 SQIVND (reference sequence). CDR3 region: CASSIYQGAGGYTF. CDR3 nucleotide sequence: TGTGCCAGTAGTATCTACCAGGGGGCAGGAGGCTACACCTTC.

This clonotype was recorded many times. The chain carries TRBV2 and TRBJ1-6; no reliable D call. V lost 6 bases to trimming and J lost 10 bases, with 16 bases between them. Germline V lookup: CDR1 SNHLY, CDR2 FYNNEI. This CDR3 has 14 residues. CDR3 in amino acids: CASSGGIGLSPLHF. Here the CDR3 DNA reads TGTGCCAGCAGCGGAGGAATTGGGCTCTCACCCCTCCACTTT.

Many counts were recorded for this clonotype. The chain couples TRBV6-2 or TRBV6-3 to TRBJ1-1, with unresolved D. The V gene's germline CDR1 is MNHEY and CDR2 SVGEGT. The V gene lost 2 bases and the J gene lost 5 bases, with 12 bases spanning the gap. The CDR3 extends over 14 amino acids. The CDR3: CASSYVGSRTEAFF. DNA of the CDR3: TGTGCCAGCAGTTACGTAGGAAGTAGGACTGAAGCTTTCTTT.

This clonotype has ten or more counts. The CDR3 loop is CASSYPPSGLYNEQFF. The CDR3 DNA reads TGTGCCAGCAGTTATCCGCCTAGCGGGCTCTACAATGAGCAGTTCTTC. V gene TRBV6-2 or TRBV6-3 combines with J gene TRBJ2-1; the match to TRBD2 covers 8 bases. The junction had 7 bases not matched to a gene; V was cut back by 3 bases and J by 3 bases. The length of the CDR3 is 16 residues. In germline, CDR1 is MNHEY, CDR2 SVGEGT.

With regard to this clonotype: A read error is possible here, since a much larger clone lies one base away. CDR3 residues: CSARTSADTQYF. Written as DNA, the CDR3 is TGCAGCGCTCGGACTAGCGCAGATACGCAGTATTTT. This chain uses TRBV29-1 with TRBJ2-3; TRBD2 aligns across 9 bases. This CDR3 is 12 amino acids long. Germline V gene lookup returns CDR1 SQVTM and CDR2 ANQGSEA. V shed 7 bases and J 4 bases; nucleotides not matched to a gene: 3.

Only a few counts were recorded for this clonotype. This could be a read error, since a much larger clone is one nucleotide away. The chain combines TRBV2 with TRBJ2-3; 9 bases line up with TRBD1. Germline V lookup: CDR1 SNHLY, CDR2 FYNNEI. This CDR3 contains 14 residues. V gave up 3 bases and J gave up 4 bases; unmatched junction bases: 2. In DNA form, the CDR3 reads TGTGCCAGCAGTGAGGACAGGGGCGCAGATACGCAGTATTTT. Translation: CASSEDRGADTQYF. The whole variable domain, remainder taken from reference TRBV2 and TRBJ2-3, is EPEVTQTPSHQVTQMGQEVILRCVPISNHLYFYWYRQILGQKVEFLVSFYNNEISEKSEIFDDQFSVERPDGSNFTLKIRSTKLEDSAMYFCASSEDRGADTQYFGPGTRLTVL.

This clonotype is labeled as medium-sized. This chain joins TRBV20-1 and TRBJ2-1; 8 nucleotides match TRBD2. The CDR3 is 12 residues long. Per the germline V gene, CDR1 is DFQATT and CDR2 is SNEGSKA (reference sequence). V lost 6 bases, J lost 8 bases, and 6 bases stayed unmatched. In DNA form, the CDR3 reads TGCAGTGCCAAGCGGGAGAGGCATGAGCAGTTCTTC. The encoded protein is CSAKRERHEQFF.

This clonotype turned up a few times. The chain carries TRBV19 and TRBJ2-5; D may be TRBD2 (5 bases). Germline V gene sequence: CDR1 LNHDA, CDR2 SQIVND (reference sequence). V was cut by 7 bases and J by 2 bases, with 17 bases left in between. The CDR3 extends over 15 amino acids. This chain's CDR3 is CASTPSSADQETQYF. The CDR3 region has the DNA TGTGCCAGTACCCCCTCCTCAGCGGATCAAGAGACCCAGTACTTC.

Many counts were recorded for this clonotype. The gene calls are TRBV6-5 and TRBJ1-1; D is unclear. The CDR3 covers 16 residues. Trimming removed 7 bases at V and 5 bases at J, with 23 bases between. Germline V lookup: CDR1 MNHEY, CDR2 SVGAGI. The CDR3 nucleotides read TGTGCCAGCACTCCTCACACCGGGTCTCCGGAGACTGAAGCTTTCTTT. Translation: CASTPHTGSPETEAFF.

To note about this clonotype: A much larger clone sits a single nucleotide away, making a read error possible. The V gene is TRBV28, the J gene TRBJ2-5; tentatively, D is TRBD1 or TRBD2 (5 bases each). The length of the CDR3 is 17 residues. Germline V gene lookup returns CDR1 MDHEN and CDR2 SYDVKM. Here the CDR3 DNA reads TGTGCCAGCAGCCTAGATGTGGGACCCGGGTACCAAGAGGCCCAGTACTTC. Amino acid sequence: CASSLDVGPGYQEAQYF.

This clonotype was picked up many times. The genes are TRBV5-1 and TRBJ2-2; D unresolved. CDR3 length equals 14 residues. Trimming cost V 0 bases and J 6 bases, with 9 bases left between them. Per germline, CDR1 SGHRS and CDR2 YFSETQ. In nucleotides, the CDR3 is TGCGCCAGCAGCTTGGCAGTTGGTCCCGGGGAGCTGTTTTTT. Amino acids: CASSLAVGPGELFF.

This clonotype has at least ten counts. The chain employs TRBV6-1 and TRBJ2-5; tentative D call: TRBD1 (5 bases). The germline V gene has CDR1 MNHNS and CDR2 SASEGT. There are 14 residues in the CDR3. V was shortened by 5 bases and J by 5 bases, with 15 bases between the two germline ends. CDR3 DNA: TGTGCCAGCAGTAGACAAGACAGTCTGGAGACCCAGTACTTC. Its translation: CASSRQDSLETQYF.

This clonotype was recorded at least ten times. The chain combines TRBV7-9 with TRBJ1-1; D remains unclear. Germline V lookup: CDR1 SEHNR, CDR2 FQNEAQ (reference sequence). The V gene lost 2 bases and the J gene lost 1 base, with 8 bases spanning the gap. The CDR3 sequence is 14 residues long. The CDR3 DNA reads as TGTGCCAGCAGCTTAATGGACGGGAACACTGAAGCTTTCTTT. Translating it yields CASSLMDGNTEAFF.

This clonotype was observed many times. The chain joins TRBV30 to TRBJ2-7; unclear D gene. This CDR3 contains 12 residues. Germline assignment: CDR1 GTSNPN and CDR2 SVGIG (reference sequence). Trimming pared 6 bases from V and 5 bases from J, leaving 14 bases between. CDR3 region: CACSVGPNEQYF. CDR3 nucleotide sequence: TGTGCCTGCTCGGTAGGGCCCAACGAGCAGTACTTC.

The table lists this clonotype with many counts. The chain is built from TRBV6-2 or TRBV6-3 and TRBJ1-5, with 8 bases that match TRBD1. V was pared by 4 bases and J by 6 bases, with 5 bases of the junction left unmatched. The V gene's germline CDR1 is MNHEY and CDR2 SVGEGT. The CDR3 runs 14 residues. The CDR3 DNA is TGTGCCAGCAGTTTGGACAGGGAAGCTCAGCCCCAGCATTTT. This sequence encodes CASSLDREAQPQHF.

This clonotype has at least ten counts. The chain joins TRBV5-6 to TRBJ1-3; no clear D. Germline V gene data show CDR1 as SGHDT and CDR2 as YYEEEE. V shed 0 bases and J shed 0 bases, with 7 bases lying between them. This CDR3 comprises 15 residues. CDR3 in DNA: TGTGCCAGCAGCTTGGACCGCTACTCTGGAAACACCATATATTTT. Protein sequence: CASSLDRYSGNTIYF. Full variable domain (remainder filled in from reference TRBV5-6 and TRBJ1-3): DAGVTQSPTHLIKTRGQQVTLRCSPKSGHDTVSWYQQALGQGPQFIFQYYEEEERQRGNFPDRFSGHQFPNYSSELNVNALLLGDSALYLCASSLDRYSGNTIYFGEGSWLTVV.